Reported below is one TCR beta chain. Its antigen is undetermined. The ends were cut back, 0 bases at V and 6 bases at J, with 6 bases in the middle. Germline V gene sequence: CDR1 SGHRS, CDR2 YFSETQ. The CDR3 consists of 12 residues. TCRalpha and TCRbeta libraries used 5'RACE with constant-segment primers and UMIs. TCRdb reprocessed the 5' RACE reads via MiXCR and lists one record per CDR3 protein. This table holds fewer than 400,000 distinct CDR3 sequences, 13% found once. This sample is part of a study of T-cell memory formation after mild COVID-19. Whole-study findings and limits: Cross-reactive memory seemingly joined, as some responding clones were found in pre-infection memory. A balance of CD4 and CD8 characterized clones contracting day 15 to 85, whereas later expanders leaned CD4+.

The chain uses TRBV5-1 and TRBJ1-1; the D is unclear. Sequencing input: PBMCs or a T cell subset sorted from them (not recorded which). The source of this sequence is a man aged 18 to 29 who had mild COVID-19 (a few samples of this study predate the infection). Cell type and time point are not known. The CDR3 reads CASSLDPPEAFF. CDR3 bases: TGCGCCAGCAGCTTGGACCCTCCTGAAGCTTTCTTT. Drawing the rest from reference TRBV5-1 and TRBJ1-1, the complete variable domain is KAGVTQTPRYLIKTRGQQVTLSCSPISGHRSVSWYQQTPGQGLQFLFEYFSETQRNKGNFPGRFSGRQFSNSRSEMNVSTLELGDSALYLCASSLDPPEAFFGQGTRLTVV.